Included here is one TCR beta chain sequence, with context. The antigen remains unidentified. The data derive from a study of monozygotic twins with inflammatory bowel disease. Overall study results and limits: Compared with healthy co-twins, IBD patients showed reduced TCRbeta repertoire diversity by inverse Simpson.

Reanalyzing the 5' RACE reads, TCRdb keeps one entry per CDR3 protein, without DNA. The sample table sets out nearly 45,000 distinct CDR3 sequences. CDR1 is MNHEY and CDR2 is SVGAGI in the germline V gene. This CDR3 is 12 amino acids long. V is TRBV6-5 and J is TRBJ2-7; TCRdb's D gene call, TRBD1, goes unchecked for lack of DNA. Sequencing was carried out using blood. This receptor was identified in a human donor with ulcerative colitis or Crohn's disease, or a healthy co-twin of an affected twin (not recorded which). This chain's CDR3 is CASSRGNYEQYF.